This T cell receptor beta chain was recovered during a study of cytomegalovirus exposure and HLA in healthy donors. The CDR3 loop spans 13 amino acids. Per the germline V gene, CDR1 is MGHRA and CDR2 is YSYEKL. Trimming stripped 5 bases from V and 0 bases from J, with 7 bases between. The PCR contained 60 Vbeta and 13 Jbeta primers. TCRdb's table, derived via immunoSEQ multiplex PCR, lists solely in-frame clones and lacks some. The sample holds some 140,000 clones, 74% seen once. The chain uses TRBV4-1 and TRBJ1-1; D possibly corresponds to TRBD1 (5 bases). This TCR derives from a man aged 30 to 39 in good health and CMV-seronegative. The source material was PBMCs. The CDR3 region has the DNA TGCGCCAGCAGCAGGGGCATGAACACTGAAGCTTTCTTT. Translated: CASSRGMNTEAFF.